This TCR beta chain was observed in a study of T cells in Graves' hyperthyroidism and ophthalmopathy. The germline gives CDR1 SGHTA, CDR2 FQGTGA. The junction had 11 bases not matched to a gene; V was cut back by 6 bases and J by 3 bases. There are 16 residues in the CDR3. What was amplified from RNA transcripts were TCR beta CDR3 regions. RT-PCR in the first round (using the HTBI primer set) targeted the TCR CDR3. TCRdb reanalysed the multiplex PCR reads using MiXCR and keeps one entry per CDR3 protein. The sample carries 700,000 or so distinct CDR3 sequences, less than 20% recorded once. The chain employs TRBV7-3 and TRBJ2-1; 7 nucleotides match TRBD2. Material: blood. The source is a man aged 18 to 29 with Graves' hyperthyroidism. The CDR3 loop reads CASSQIGGRGYNEQFF. DNA for the CDR3: TGTGCCAGCAGTCAGATCGGTGGGAGGGGCTACAATGAGCAGTTCTTC.